This T cell receptor beta chain was identified during a study of glioma-infiltrating T cells after dendritic cell vaccination. Trimming shortened V by 5 bases and J by 8 bases, and 12 bases separated the two germline ends. Germline V lookup: CDR1 SGHAT, CDR2 FQNNGV. The CDR3 length is 12 residues. The protocol was immunoSEQ multiplex PCR, while the TCRdb copy is restricted to in-frame clones and leaves out a portion. The table has 25,000 to 35,000 clones, 90% to 95% seen once; the top ten hold less than 2.5%. Sequenced here: blood, sampled before dendritic cell vaccination. The source is a human donor with glioblastoma. This rearrangement joins TRBV11-2 to TRBJ1-2; a weak D match, TRBD1 (6 bases). In nucleotides, the CDR3 is TGTGCCAGCAGCCGTACAGGGTACGGCTACACCTTC. Translating gives CASSRTGYGYTF. The variable domain in full, with the rest retrieved from reference TRBV11-2 and TRBJ1-2, is EAGVAQSPRYKIIEKRQSVAFWCNPISGHATLYWYQQILGQGPKLLIQFQNNGVVDDSQLPKDRFSAERLKGVDSTLKIQPAKLEDSAVYLCASSRTGYGYTFGSGTRLTVV.